Following are 26 T cell receptor beta chains from one sample sequenced in a study of identical twins. TCRdb analysed the 5' RACE reads with MiXCR anew, one entry per CDR3 protein. The repertoire holds 450,000 to 650,000 distinct CDR3 sequences, with just under 10% as singletons. The same sample was also used in a study of yellow fever vaccine responses in identical twins.

The sequencing sample was made of PBMCs. The source of these receptors is a woman between 18 and 29 years old in good health.

This clonotype came up many times. The CDR3 DNA is TGCAGCGTCGGCGGTAGGTCGGTCAATGAGCAGTTCTTC. Protein: CSVGGRSVNEQFF. The chain carries TRBV29-1 and TRBJ2-1; no firm D call. The germline V and J ends were trimmed by 6 bases and 6 bases, with 15 bases remaining between them. The germline V gene has CDR1 SQVTM and CDR2 ANQGSEA. The CDR3 loop spans 13 amino acids.

This clonotype was seen only a few times. The chain couples TRBV3-1 to TRBJ1-2, with 7 bases identical to TRBD1. CDR1 is LGHDT and CDR2 is YNNKEL in the germline V gene (reference sequence). This CDR3 region has 15 residues. The V segment lost 2 bases and the J segment 6 bases; nucleotides outside the gene matches: 9. The CDR3 here is CASSQYAGGRDGYTF. The CDR3 DNA reads as TGTGCCAGCAGCCAATATGCAGGGGGGAGGGATGGCTACACCTTC.

The genes are TRBV25-1 and TRBJ1-6, with D unresolved. The V end lost 3 bases, the J end lost 9 bases, and 9 bases lay between the germline ends. This CDR3 has 13 residues. Per germline, CDR1 MGHDK and CDR2 SYGVNS. DNA for the CDR3: TGTGCCAGCAGTGAGGGAGGGATTTCACCCCTCCACTTT. Amino acid sequence: CASSEGGISPLHF.

The gene calls are TRBV6-1 and TRBJ2-5; TRBD2 is a possible D gene (6 bases). Germline values: CDR1 MNHNS, CDR2 SASEGT. This CDR3 region has 15 residues. V dropped 2 bases and J dropped 7 bases, with 17 bases sitting between them. The CDR3 DNA sequence: TGTGCCAGCAGTGAACGGCGGGGACGGGGAGTGACCCAGTACTTC. Its translation: CASSERRGRGVTQYF.

In its sample, this clonotype was seen a few times. V gene TRBV5-1 combines with J gene TRBJ2-1; D not certain. The CDR3 has 16 amino acids. Germline loops: CDR1 SGHRS, CDR2 YFSETQ. V was trimmed by 0 bases and J by 5 bases, leaving 15 bases between them. The CDR3 spells CASSLADQGINNEQFF. CDR3 DNA: TGCGCCAGCAGCTTGGCGGACCAAGGAATTAACAATGAGCAGTTCTTC.

This clonotype has ten or more counts. J is TRBJ1-2 and V is TRBV12-3 or TRBV12-4; D is perhaps TRBD1 (5 bases). The CDR3 is 15 residues long. V lost 5 bases and J lost 8, with 21 bases in between. CDR3 amino acids: CASSPDPLGTGGYTF. For the CDR3, the DNA is TGTGCCAGCAGTCCAGACCCGCTCGGGACGGGCGGCTACACCTTC.

This clonotype was detected only once. The chain couples TRBV6-2 or TRBV6-3 to TRBJ2-7; 14 bases align to TRBD2. The germline CDR1 and CDR2 sequences are MNHEY and SVGEGT. V lost 6 bases and J lost 4; bases outside the gene matches: 5. The CDR3 consists of 15 residues. CDR3 coding DNA: TGTGCCAGCAGGGGACTAGCGGGGGTCGGATACGAGCAGTACTTC. It encodes CASRGLAGVGYEQYF.

The rearrangement uses TRBV6-1 and TRBJ2-1, with D perhaps TRBD2 (6 bases). The V end was cut by 1 base, the J end by 6 bases, with 19 bases between. CDR1 and CDR2 from the germline V gene are MNHNS and SASEGT. This CDR3 contains 17 residues. CDR3 sequence: CASSEDPLATWVNEQFF. CDR3 sequence (DNA): TGTGCCAGCAGTGAAGACCCACTAGCTACCTGGGTCAATGAGCAGTTCTTC.

This clonotype has just a few counts. The V and J genes are TRBV7-9 and TRBJ2-5, with unresolved D. The CDR3 length is 13 residues. The V end lost 6 bases, the J end lost 7 bases, and 15 bases lay between the germline ends. CDR1 is SEHNR, CDR2 FQNEAQ, per germline (reference sequence). The CDR3: CASRSAGVSTQYF. In nucleotides, the CDR3 is TGTGCCAGCAGATCTGCCGGAGTTTCGACCCAGTACTTC.

The chain joins TRBV29-1 to TRBJ1-4; tentatively, D is TRBD1 (6 bases). The CDR3 length is 12 residues. Germline CDR1 reads SQVTM; CDR2 reads ANQGSEA. V lost 4 bases and J lost 6, with 9 bases in between. The DNA of the CDR3 is TGCAGCGTTGCGAGGGGGGATGAAAAACTGTTTTTT. Its translation: CSVARGDEKLFF.

The sample holds a few counts of this clonotype. V and J are TRBV29-1 and TRBJ2-5; the D gene could be TRBD1 or TRBD2 (6 bases each). The CDR3 is 16 residues long. The germline gives CDR1 SQVTM, CDR2 ANQGSEA. V was shortened by 7 bases and J by 4 bases, with 25 bases between the two germline ends. The CDR3 region is CSANGPAGAGGETQYF. The CDR3 DNA sequence: TGCAGCGCAAACGGCCCGGCAGGGGCCGGGGGAGAGACCCAGTACTTC.

This clonotype showed up many times. One end of the junction does not line up with germline, which may come from a read error. The gene calls are TRBV12-3 or TRBV12-4 and TRBJ2-1; tentatively, D is TRBD2 (5 bases). This CDR3 has 11 residues. CDR3 nucleotides: TGCGCCAGCAGCTTGCGGGATGAGCAGTTCTTC. This encodes CASSLRDEQFF.

This clonotype was observed at least ten times. The chain uses TRBV20-1 and TRBJ2-7, with 12 bases aligning to TRBD2. V lost 3 bases, J lost 6 bases, and 9 bases stayed unmatched. The V gene's germline CDR1 is DFQATT and CDR2 SNEGSKA (reference sequence). The CDR3 sequence is 15 residues long. Here the CDR3 reads CSASARLAGVVEQYF. In DNA, the CDR3 is TGCAGTGCTAGTGCAAGACTAGCGGGGGTTGTCGAGCAGTACTTC.

CDR3 in amino acids: CASSQGSGTTNRDTQYF. CDR3 sequence (DNA): TGCGCCAGCAGCCAGGGGTCCGGGACTACTAACCGAGATACGCAGTATTTT. This chain connects TRBV4-1 to TRBJ2-3; 7 bases are shared with TRBD2. The CDR3 spans 17 residues. CDR1 MGHRA and CDR2 YSYEKL come from the germline V gene. Trimming removed 3 bases from V and 5 bases from J; junction bases left unmatched: 14.

This clonotype was recorded a few times. The rearrangement links TRBV28 to TRBJ2-7; D call uncertain. Germline V lookup: CDR1 MDHEN, CDR2 SYDVKM. Trimming stripped 2 bases from V and 7 bases from J, with 12 bases between. CDR3 size: 13 residues. CDR3 bases: TGTGCCAGCAGTTTAGCTAGATTGTATGAGCAGTACTTC. This codes for CASSLARLYEQYF.

This clonotype was seen a few times. The J gene is TRBJ2-1, the V gene TRBV27; no clear D. This CDR3 is built from 12 residues. V was pared by 5 bases and J by 7 bases, with 9 bases between. Germline V gene sequence: CDR1 MNHEY, CDR2 SMNVEV (reference sequence). The CDR3, as DNA: TGTGCCAGCAGTCGCTCTTCGAATGAGCAGTTCTTC. Its translation is CASSRSSNEQFF.

The chain links TRBV11-2 to TRBJ1-6; the D gene is possibly TRBD1 (6 bases). Looked up from germline, CDR1 is SGHAT and CDR2 is FQNNGV. The length of the CDR3 is 16 residues. Trimming stripped 8 bases from V and 6 bases from J, with 20 bases between. DNA of the CDR3: TGTGCCAGCCAGTGGACCAGGGGAGGCTCTAATTCACCCCTCCACTTT. Residues: CASQWTRGGSNSPLHF.

The chain is built from TRBV12-3 or TRBV12-4 and TRBJ2-2; no clear D. The CDR3 runs 16 residues. V was trimmed by 0 bases and J by 3 bases, leaving 11 bases between them. The CDR3 DNA follows: TGTGCCAGCAGTTTAGCTGGGGTTGGCTACACCGGGGAGCTGTTTTTT. Encoded protein: CASSLAGVGYTGELFF.

This clonotype was found many times. CDR3 sequence (DNA): TGTGCCAGCAGCTTAGTTGATGGCTACACCTTC. As protein: CASSLVDGYTF. V gene TRBV7-6 combines with J gene TRBJ1-2; unclear D gene. The CDR3 totals 11 residues. V was pared by 1 base and J by 6 bases, with 3 bases between. CDR1 is SGHVS, CDR2 FNYEAQ, per germline.

This sequence joins TRBV6-2 or TRBV6-3 and TRBJ2-4; 10 nucleotides match TRBD2. Trimming at V came to 7 bases and at J to 12 bases, leaving 9 bases not matched to a gene. Germline values: CDR1 MNHEY, CDR2 SVGEGT. CDR3 length: 13 amino acids. CDR3 protein: CASKQTGTSDQYF. The CDR3, as DNA: TGTGCCAGCAAACAAACCGGGACTAGCGATCAGTACTTC.

This clonotype was seen only a few times. The CDR3 here is CASSLSVTTPYEQYF. As DNA, the CDR3 is TGTGCCAGCAGCTTGTCGGTGACCACCCCCTACGAGCAGTACTTC. J is TRBJ2-7 and V is TRBV5-5, with no clear D. Per the germline V gene, CDR1 is SGHKS and CDR2 is YYEKEE (reference sequence). This CDR3 is 15 amino acids long. V lost 1 base and J lost 2, with 13 bases in between.

On this clonotype: One end of the junction is discordant with germline, which a read error may explain. The chain is built from TRBV15 and TRBJ2-7; 10 bases match TRBD2. The germline CDR1 and CDR2 sequences are LNHNV and YYDKDF (reference sequence). This CDR3 comprises 16 residues. CDR3 protein: CATSGETSGALYEQYF. The CDR3 bases are TGTGCCACCAGCGGAGAAACTAGCGGGGCGCTTTACGAGCAGTACTTC.

The chain links TRBV20-1 to TRBJ2-2; 9 positions match TRBD1. The CDR3 totals 15 residues. CDR1 and CDR2 from the germline V gene are DFQATT and SNEGSKA (reference sequence). V lost 0 bases and J lost 6; bases outside the gene matches: 5. CDR3 amino acids: CSARDAGQGSGELFF. CDR3 coding DNA: TGCAGTGCTAGAGACGCCGGACAGGGGTCCGGGGAGCTGTTTTTT.

This clonotype was recorded many times. This CDR3 reads CSVHSGQGATDTQYF. CDR3 sequence (DNA): TGCAGCGTCCACTCAGGGCAGGGGGCCACAGATACGCAGTATTTT. The chain combines TRBV29-1 with TRBJ2-3; 8 bases are a match to TRBD1. V shed 6 bases, J shed 2 bases, and the junction held 10 bases outside the gene matches. The CDR3 has 15 residues. Germline values: CDR1 SQVTM, CDR2 ANQGSEA.

The V gene is TRBV6-4, the J gene TRBJ2-3; 11 bases map to TRBD2. The V and J ends lost 8 bases and 0 bases, in that order; junction bases with no gene match: 4. CDR1 and CDR2 from the germline V gene are MRHNA and SNTAGT. The CDR3 extends over 15 amino acids. In DNA, the CDR3 is TGTGCCAGCCGGCGACTAGCGGGGAGCACAGATACGCAGTATTTT. Translation gives CASRRLAGSTDTQYF.

This clonotype was counted a few times. The genes are TRBV9 and TRBJ2-3, with TRBD2 identical over 8 bases. J lost 0 bases, V lost 1 base, and 4 bases had no gene match. Germline loops: CDR1 SGDLS, CDR2 YYNGEE. This CDR3 spans 16 amino acids. The chain's CDR3 is CASSVSAGGSTDTQYF. The CDR3 DNA sequence: TGTGCCAGCAGCGTATCGGCGGGAGGAAGCACAGATACGCAGTATTTT.